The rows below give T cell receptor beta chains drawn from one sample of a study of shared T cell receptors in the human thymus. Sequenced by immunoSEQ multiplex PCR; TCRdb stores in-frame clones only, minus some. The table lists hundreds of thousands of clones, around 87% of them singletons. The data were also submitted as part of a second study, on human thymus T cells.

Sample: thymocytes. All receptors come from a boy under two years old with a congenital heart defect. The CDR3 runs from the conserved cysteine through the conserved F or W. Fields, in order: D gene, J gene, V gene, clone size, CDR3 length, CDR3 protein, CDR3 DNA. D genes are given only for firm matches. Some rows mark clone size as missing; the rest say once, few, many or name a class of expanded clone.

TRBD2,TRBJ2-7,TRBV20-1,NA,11,CSARLAGEQYF,TGCAGTGCACGACTAGCGGGAGAGCAGTACTTC
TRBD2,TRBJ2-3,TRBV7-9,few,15,CASSRTSGRADTQYF,TGTGCCAGCAGCCGGACTAGCGGGAGGGCGGATACGCAGTATTTT
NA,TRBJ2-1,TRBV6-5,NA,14,CATYPAGSYNEQFF,TGTGCCACCTACCCGGCGGGATCCTACAATGAGCAGTTCTTC
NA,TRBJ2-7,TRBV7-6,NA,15,CASSQGAASSYEQYF,TGTGCCAGCAGCCAAGGGGCGGCGAGCTCCTACGAGCAGTACTTC
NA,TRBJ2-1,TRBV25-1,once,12,CASKSTRNEQFF,TGTGCCAGCAAAAGCACCCGGAATGAGCAGTTCTTC
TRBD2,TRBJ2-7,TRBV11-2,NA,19,CASSLGPLLLAGETYEQYF,TGTGCCAGCAGCTTAGGCCCCCTGTTACTAGCGGGAGAAACCTACGAGCAGTACTTC
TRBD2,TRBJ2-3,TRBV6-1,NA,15,CASTPVAGATDTQYF,TGTGCCAGCACCCCCGTAGCGGGAGCCACAGATACGCAGTATTTT
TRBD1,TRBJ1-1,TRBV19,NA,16,CASSIEDRGMNTEAFF,TGTGCCAGTAGTATAGAGGACAGGGGTATGAACACTGAAGCTTTCTTT
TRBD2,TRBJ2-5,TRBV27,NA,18,CASNPSSGRPGAQETQYF,TGTGCCAGCAATCCCTCTAGCGGGAGGCCGGGGGCACAAGAGACCCAGTACTTC
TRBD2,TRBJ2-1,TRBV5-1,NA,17,CASSGTLLAGEFLEQFF,TGCGCCAGCAGCGGAACTCTCTTAGCGGGAGAGTTTCTTGAGCAGTTCTTC
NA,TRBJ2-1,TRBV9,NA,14,CASSPRLDYNEQFF,TGTGCCAGCAGTCCTCGACTAGATTACAATGAGCAGTTCTTC
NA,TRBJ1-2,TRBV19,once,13,CASSILGGYGYTF,TGTGCCAGTAGTATCTTGGGGGGGTATGGCTACACCTTC
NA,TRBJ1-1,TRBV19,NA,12,CASSPTETEAFF,TGTGCCAGTAGTCCTACAGAGACTGAAGCTTTCTTT
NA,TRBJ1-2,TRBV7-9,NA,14,CASRWTVANYGYTF,TGTGCCAGCAGGTGGACAGTAGCTAACTATGGCTACACCTTC
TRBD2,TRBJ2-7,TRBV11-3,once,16,CASSSGSGGAKTEQYF,TGTGCCAGCAGCTCGGGGTCGGGGGGGGCGAAAACCGAGCAGTACTTC
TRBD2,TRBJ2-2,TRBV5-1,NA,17,CASSLGTSGRAAGELFF,TGCGCCAGCAGCTTAGGGACTAGCGGGAGGGCCGCCGGGGAGCTGTTTTTT
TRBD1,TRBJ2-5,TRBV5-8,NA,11,CASSFRDREYF,TGTGCCAGCAGCTTCCGGGACAGGGAGTACTTC
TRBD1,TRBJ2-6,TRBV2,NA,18,CASSSFDREKTGANVLTF,TGTGCCAGCAGTTCTTTTGACAGGGAGAAGACTGGGGCCAACGTCCTGACTTTC
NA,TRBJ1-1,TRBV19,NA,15,CASSISQDMNTEAFF,TGTGCCAGTAGTATCTCACAGGATATGAACACTGAAGCTTTCTTT
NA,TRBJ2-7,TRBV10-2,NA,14,CASSEGAGSYEQYF,TGCGCCAGCAGCGAGGGAGCGGGTTCCTACGAGCAGTACTTC
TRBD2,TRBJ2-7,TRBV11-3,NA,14,CASSYLAGKYEQYF,TGTGCCAGCAGCTACCTAGCGGGGAAATACGAGCAGTACTTC
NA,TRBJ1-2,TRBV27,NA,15,CASSLLGNRQYGYTF,TGTGCCAGCAGTTTATTGGGCAACCGGCAGTATGGCTACACCTTC
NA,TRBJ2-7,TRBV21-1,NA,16,CASLPEPGGRSYEQYF,TGTGCCAGCCTCCCCGAGCCGGGGGGGCGCTCCTACGAGCAGTACTTC
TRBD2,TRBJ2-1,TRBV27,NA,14,CASSFWEGQGEQFF,TGTGCCAGCAGTTTCTGGGAGGGCCAGGGTGAGCAGTTCTTC
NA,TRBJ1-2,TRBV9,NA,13,CASSVGTGYGYTF,TGTGCCAGCAGCGTAGGAACAGGGTATGGCTACACCTTC
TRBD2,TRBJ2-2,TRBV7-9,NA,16,CASSPGLAGAAGELFF,TGTGCCAGCAGCCCCGGACTAGCGGGAGCCGCCGGGGAGCTGTTTTTT
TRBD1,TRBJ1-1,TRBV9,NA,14,CASSVAGGATEAFF,TGTGCCAGCAGCGTAGCAGGGGGTGCTACTGAAGCTTTCTTT
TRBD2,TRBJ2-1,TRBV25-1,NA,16,CASSGDPSGRYNEQFF,TGTGCCAGCAGTGGGGATCCTAGCGGGAGGTACAATGAGCAGTTCTTC
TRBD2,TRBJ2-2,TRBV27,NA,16,CASSFRRLAGAGELFF,TGTGCCAGCAGTTTCCGAAGACTAGCGGGAGCCGGGGAGCTGTTTTTT